This TCR beta chain was recorded in a study of cytomegalovirus exposure and HLA in healthy donors (TCRdb year 2017). Looking at the study overall: A later analysis indicated that the 130 or so validation repertoires were generated on the platform also employed for the approximately 670 repertoires of the first cohort. The study aimed to test whether signatures of past pathogen exposure could be identified by cataloging public T cell receptors. A separate validation cohort of roughly 130 different subjects was used in addition to the approximately 610-subject first cohort. To predict cytomegalovirus infection status, the study combined high-throughput TCR immunosequencing, statistical association of individual TCRs with disease status, and machine learning.

Donors formed part of the validation cohort, which comprised about 130 subjects and was distinct from the first cohort of several hundred subjects. Here is what the overall study found, with its caveats: A later analysis found that TCRs clustered in the first cohort also tended to co-occur in the 95 to 150 validation repertoires, with about 94% of cluster scores above 0. In the study, some 160 TCR beta chains were listed as associated with cytomegalovirus. Across donors, most TCR sequences were observed very rarely, whereas some public TCRs were present in many individuals. A later analysis had no HLA typing for the validation cohort, so co-occurrence there was scored across all 110 or so repertoires. The classifier was reported to diagnose cytomegalovirus status with high specificity and sensitivity in both the original and validation cohorts. Three of the identified cytomegalovirus-associated TCR beta chains were confirmed in vitro to be specific for cytomegalovirus antigens. According to the authors, the approach could potentially be generalized to other disease states and immunological phenotypes.

The library was produced with the immunoSEQ multiplex PCR assay. The original pipeline was this. To diagnose cytomegalovirus status from the catalog of TCR beta chain sequences, a statistical classification framework was built. TCRdb limited this immuneACCESS table to in-frame rearrangements with V and J called. A share of clones is missing; checked studies link under half to unresolved V genes, and the rest is unexplained. Clonal size and the V and J genes are those of that table, whereas D and trimming came from the DNA. The sample data list about 360,000 clones, and around 86% of these were observed just once. The ten largest make up 0.65% to 0.95% of the sample. Worth noting for this clone: Its binding antigen is unknown. The sample holds no much larger clone one base away, and base qualities are not on file.

Relative to germline, V is missing 3 bases and J is missing 1 base, with 9 bases of the junction outside any gene match. The CDR3 goes from the cysteine to the phenylalanine over 17 residues. Only CDR3 DNA is held: 51 bases, read in frame from base 1. The CDR1 and CDR2 encoded by the germline V gene are SGDLS and YYNGEE. The receptor was isolated from a woman aged 18-29 years in good health and CMV-seronegative. Sequencing was performed on PBMCs. Recombination linked TRBV9 to TRBJ2-3, with TRBD1 identical over 9 junction bases. The sequenced DNA is TGTGCCAGCAGCGCATCCGGGACAGGGTGGGGCACAGATACGCAGTATTTT. Its product reads: CASSASGTGWGTDTQYF.